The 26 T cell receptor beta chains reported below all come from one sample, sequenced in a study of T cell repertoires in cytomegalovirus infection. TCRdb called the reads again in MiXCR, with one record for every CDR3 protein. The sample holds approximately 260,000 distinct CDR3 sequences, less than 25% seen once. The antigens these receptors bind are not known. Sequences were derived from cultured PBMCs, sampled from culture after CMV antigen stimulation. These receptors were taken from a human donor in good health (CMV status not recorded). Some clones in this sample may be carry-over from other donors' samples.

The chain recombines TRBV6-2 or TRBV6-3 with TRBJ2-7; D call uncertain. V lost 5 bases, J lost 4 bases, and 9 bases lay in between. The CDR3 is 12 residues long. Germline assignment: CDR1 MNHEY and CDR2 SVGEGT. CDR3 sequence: CASSNSGYEQYF. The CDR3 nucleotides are TGTGCCAGCAGTAACAGTGGATACGAGCAGTACTTC.

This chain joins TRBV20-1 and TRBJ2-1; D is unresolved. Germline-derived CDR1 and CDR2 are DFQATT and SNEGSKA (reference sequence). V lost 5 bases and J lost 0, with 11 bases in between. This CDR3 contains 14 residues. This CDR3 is CSAAGVSSYNEQFF. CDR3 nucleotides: TGCAGTGCTGCCGGAGTTAGCTCCTACAATGAGCAGTTCTTC.

CDR3 nucleotides: TGTGCCAGCAGCGTAGGGGTCCCAAGCAATGAGCAGTTCTTC. The encoded protein is CASSVGVPSNEQFF. The V call is TRBV9, the J call TRBJ2-1; D uncertain. V shed 0 bases and J shed 6 bases, with 10 bases lying between them. Per the germline V gene, CDR1 is SGDLS and CDR2 is YYNGEE. The CDR3 totals 14 residues. The full variable domain, completed using reference TRBV9 and TRBJ2-1, is DSGVTQTPKHLITATGQRVTLRCSPRSGDLSVYWYQQSLDQGLQFLIQYYNGEERAKGNILERFSAQQFPDLHSELNLSSLELGDSALYFCASSVGVPSNEQFFGPGTRLTVL.

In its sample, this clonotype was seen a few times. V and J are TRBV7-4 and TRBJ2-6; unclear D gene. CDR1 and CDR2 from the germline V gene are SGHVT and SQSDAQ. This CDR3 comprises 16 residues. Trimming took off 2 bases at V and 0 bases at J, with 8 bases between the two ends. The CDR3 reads CASSLQVRSGANVLTF. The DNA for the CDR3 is TGTGCCAGCAGCTTACAGGTCCGCTCTGGGGCCAACGTCCTGACTTTC.

The CDR3 here is CASSSGTGGLRQYF. The CDR3 coding sequence is TGTGCCAGCAGTTCCGGGACAGGGGGCCTCCGGCAGTACTTC. This chain links TRBV27 with TRBJ2-7, with 12 nucleotides matching TRBD1. J gave up 9 bases and V 4 bases, and 7 bases lay outside the gene matches. The CDR3 is 14 residues long. Germline loops: CDR1 MNHEY, CDR2 SMNVEV (reference sequence).

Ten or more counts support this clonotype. Written as DNA, the CDR3 is TGTGCCAGCAGCTTAGGCACAGCTCTGAACACTGAAGCTTTCTTT. Encoded protein: CASSLGTALNTEAFF. This rearrangement joins TRBV7-6 to TRBJ1-1; D unclear. Germline lookup yields CDR1 SGHVS and CDR2 FNYEAQ. The CDR3 sequence is 15 residues long. V was clipped by 1 base and J by 0 bases, with 9 bases between them.

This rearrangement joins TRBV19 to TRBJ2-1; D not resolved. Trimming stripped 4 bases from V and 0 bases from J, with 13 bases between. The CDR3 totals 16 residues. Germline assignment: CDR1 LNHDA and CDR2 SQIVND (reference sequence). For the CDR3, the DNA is TGTGCCAGTAGTACCCCGGGCTGGGGCTCCTACAATGAGCAGTTCTTC. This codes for CASSTPGWGSYNEQFF. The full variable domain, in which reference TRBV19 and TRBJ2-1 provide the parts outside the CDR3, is DGGITQSPKYLFRKEGQNVTLSCEQNLNHDAMYWYRQDPGQGLRLIYYSQIVNDFQKGDIAEGYSVSREKKESFPLTVTSAQKNPTAFYLCASSTPGWGSYNEQFFGPGTRLTVL.

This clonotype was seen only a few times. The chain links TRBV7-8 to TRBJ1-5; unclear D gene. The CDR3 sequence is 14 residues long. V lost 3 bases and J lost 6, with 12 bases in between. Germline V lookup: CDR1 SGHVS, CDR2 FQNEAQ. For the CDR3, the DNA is TGTGCCAGCAGCTTCGCGGGGTCTTTTCAGCCCCAGCATTTT. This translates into CASSFAGSFQPQHF.

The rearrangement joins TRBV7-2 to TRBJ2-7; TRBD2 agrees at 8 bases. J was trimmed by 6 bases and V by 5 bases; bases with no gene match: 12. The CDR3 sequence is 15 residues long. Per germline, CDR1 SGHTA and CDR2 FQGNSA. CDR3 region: CASSLLGAGVGEQYF. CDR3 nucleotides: TGTGCCAGCAGCCTCCTGGGAGCGGGAGTGGGCGAGCAGTACTTC.

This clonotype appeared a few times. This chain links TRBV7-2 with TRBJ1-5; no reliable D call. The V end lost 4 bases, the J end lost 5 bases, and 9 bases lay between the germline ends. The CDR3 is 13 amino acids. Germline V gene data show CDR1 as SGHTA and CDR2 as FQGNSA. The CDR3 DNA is TGTGCCAGCAGCTCGAGGTACGATCAGCCCCAGCATTTT. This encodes CASSSRYDQPQHF.

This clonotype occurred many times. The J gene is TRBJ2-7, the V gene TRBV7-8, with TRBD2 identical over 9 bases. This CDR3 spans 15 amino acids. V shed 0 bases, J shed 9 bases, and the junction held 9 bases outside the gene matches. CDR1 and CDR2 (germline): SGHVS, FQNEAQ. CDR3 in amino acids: CASSLAAGTSFWQYV. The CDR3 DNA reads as TGTGCCAGCAGCTTAGCCGCCGGGACTAGCTTTTGGCAGTACGTC.

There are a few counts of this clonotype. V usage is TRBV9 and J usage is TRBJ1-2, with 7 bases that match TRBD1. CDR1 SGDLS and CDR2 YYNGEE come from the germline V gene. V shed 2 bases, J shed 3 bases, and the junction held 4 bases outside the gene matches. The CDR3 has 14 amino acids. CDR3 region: CASSVGQGDYGYTF. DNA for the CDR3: TGTGCCAGCAGCGTGGGGCAGGGGGACTATGGCTACACCTTC.

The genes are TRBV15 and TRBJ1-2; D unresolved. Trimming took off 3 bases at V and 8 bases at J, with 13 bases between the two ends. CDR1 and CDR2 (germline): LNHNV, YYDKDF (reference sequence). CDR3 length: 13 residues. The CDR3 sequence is CATSRIGRFGYTF. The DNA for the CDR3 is TGTGCCACCAGCAGGATAGGAAGGTTCGGCTACACCTTC.

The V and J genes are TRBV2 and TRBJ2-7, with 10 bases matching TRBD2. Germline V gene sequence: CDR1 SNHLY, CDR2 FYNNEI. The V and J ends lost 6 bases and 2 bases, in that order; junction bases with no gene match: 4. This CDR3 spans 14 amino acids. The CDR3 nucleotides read TGTGCCAGCAGCCGGGGACTAGCGACCTACGAGCAGTACTTC. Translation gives CASSRGLATYEQYF.

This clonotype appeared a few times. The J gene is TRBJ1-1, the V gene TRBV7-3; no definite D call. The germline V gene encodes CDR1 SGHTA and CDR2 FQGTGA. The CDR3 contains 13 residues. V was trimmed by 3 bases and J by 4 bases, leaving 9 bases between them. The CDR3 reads CASSFRDRTEAFF. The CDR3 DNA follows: TGTGCCAGCAGCTTTAGGGATCGCACTGAAGCTTTCTTT.

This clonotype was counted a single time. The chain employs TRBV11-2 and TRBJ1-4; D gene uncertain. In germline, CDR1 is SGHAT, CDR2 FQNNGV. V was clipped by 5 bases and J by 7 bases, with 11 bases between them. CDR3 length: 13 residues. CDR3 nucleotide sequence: TGTGCCAGCAGCCCCGGAGGGCCTGAAAAACTGTTTTTT. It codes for CASSPGGPEKLFF.

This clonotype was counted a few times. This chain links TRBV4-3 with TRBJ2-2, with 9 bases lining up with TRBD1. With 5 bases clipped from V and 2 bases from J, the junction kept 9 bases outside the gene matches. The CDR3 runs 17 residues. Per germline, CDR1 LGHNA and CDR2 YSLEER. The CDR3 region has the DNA TGCGCCAGCAGCGCACAGGGGGCCCATGTAAACACCGGGGAGCTGTTTTTT. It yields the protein CASSAQGAHVNTGELFF.

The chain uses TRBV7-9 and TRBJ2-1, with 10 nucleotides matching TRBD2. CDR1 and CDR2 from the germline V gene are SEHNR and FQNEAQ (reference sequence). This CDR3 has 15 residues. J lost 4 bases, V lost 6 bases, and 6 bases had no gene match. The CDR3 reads CASSSLAGLYNEQFF. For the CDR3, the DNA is TGTGCCAGCAGTTCACTAGCGGGGCTGTACAATGAGCAGTTCTTC.

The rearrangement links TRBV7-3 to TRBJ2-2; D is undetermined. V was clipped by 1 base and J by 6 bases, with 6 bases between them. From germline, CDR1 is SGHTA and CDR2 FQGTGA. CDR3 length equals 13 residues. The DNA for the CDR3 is TGTGCCAGCAGCTTAATGGTCTCCGGGGAGCTGTTTTTT. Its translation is CASSLMVSGELFF.

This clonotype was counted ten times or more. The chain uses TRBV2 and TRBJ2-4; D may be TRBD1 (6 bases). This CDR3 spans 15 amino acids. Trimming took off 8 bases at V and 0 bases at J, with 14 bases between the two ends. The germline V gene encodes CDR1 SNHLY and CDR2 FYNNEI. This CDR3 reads CASGRDNIAKNIQYF. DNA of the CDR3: TGTGCCAGCGGCCGGGACAACATAGCCAAAAACATTCAGTACTTC.

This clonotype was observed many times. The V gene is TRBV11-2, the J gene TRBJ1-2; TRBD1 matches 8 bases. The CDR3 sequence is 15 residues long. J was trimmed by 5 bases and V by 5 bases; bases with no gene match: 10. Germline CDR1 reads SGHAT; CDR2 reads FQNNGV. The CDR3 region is CASSPQGQEIYGYTF. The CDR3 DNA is TGTGCCAGCAGCCCTCAGGGACAGGAAATTTATGGCTACACCTTC.

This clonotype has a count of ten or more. The CDR3 DNA reads as TGTGCCAGCAGCGTCCTGAGAGTCTCCGGGGAGCTGTTTTTT. Translated: CASSVLRVSGELFF. The chain carries TRBV7-2 and TRBJ2-2; D not resolved. CDR1 and CDR2 from the germline V gene are SGHTA and FQGNSA. V was clipped by 5 bases and J by 6 bases, with 13 bases between them. The CDR3 runs to 14 residues.

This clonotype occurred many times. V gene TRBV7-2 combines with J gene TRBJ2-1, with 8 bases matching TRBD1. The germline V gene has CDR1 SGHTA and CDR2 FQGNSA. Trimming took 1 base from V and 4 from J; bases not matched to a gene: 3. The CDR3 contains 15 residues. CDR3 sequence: CASSLEGQEYNEQFF. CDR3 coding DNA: TGTGCCAGCAGCTTAGAGGGACAGGAGTACAATGAGCAGTTCTTC.

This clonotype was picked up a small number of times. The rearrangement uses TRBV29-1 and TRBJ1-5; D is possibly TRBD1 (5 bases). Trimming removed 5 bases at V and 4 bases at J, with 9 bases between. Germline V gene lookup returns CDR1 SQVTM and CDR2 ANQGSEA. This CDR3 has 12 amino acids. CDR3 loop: CSVKGANQPQHF. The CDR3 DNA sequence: TGCAGCGTTAAAGGGGCAAATCAGCCCCAGCATTTT.

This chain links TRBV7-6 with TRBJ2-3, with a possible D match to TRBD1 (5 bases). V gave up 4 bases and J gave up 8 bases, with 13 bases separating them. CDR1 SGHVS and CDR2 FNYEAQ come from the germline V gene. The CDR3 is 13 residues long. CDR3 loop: CASSYGASGTQYF. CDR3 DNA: TGTGCCAGCAGCTATGGGGCGTCAGGTACGCAGTATTTT.

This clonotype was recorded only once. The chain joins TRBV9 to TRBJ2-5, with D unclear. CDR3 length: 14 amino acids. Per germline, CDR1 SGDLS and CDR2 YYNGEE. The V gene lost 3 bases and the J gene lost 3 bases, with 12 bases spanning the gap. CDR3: CASSAAWAEETQYF. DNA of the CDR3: TGTGCCAGCAGCGCGGCCTGGGCTGAAGAGACCCAGTACTTC.